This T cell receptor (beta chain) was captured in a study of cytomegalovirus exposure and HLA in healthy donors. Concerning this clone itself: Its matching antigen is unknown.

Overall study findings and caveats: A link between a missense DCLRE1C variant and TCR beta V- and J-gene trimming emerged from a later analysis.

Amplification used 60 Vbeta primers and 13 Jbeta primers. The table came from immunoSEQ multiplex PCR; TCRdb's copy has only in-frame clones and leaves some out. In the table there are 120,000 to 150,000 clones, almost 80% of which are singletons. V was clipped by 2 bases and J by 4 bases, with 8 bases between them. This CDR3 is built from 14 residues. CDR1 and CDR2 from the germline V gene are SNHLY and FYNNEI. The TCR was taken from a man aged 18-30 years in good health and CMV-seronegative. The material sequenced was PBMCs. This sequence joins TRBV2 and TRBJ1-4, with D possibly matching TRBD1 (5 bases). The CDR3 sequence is CASSETRVNEKLFF. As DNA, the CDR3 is TGTGCCAGCAGTGAAACCAGGGTTAATGAAAAACTGTTTTTT. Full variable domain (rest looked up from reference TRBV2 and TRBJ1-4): EPEVTQTPSHQVTQMGQEVILRCVPISNHLYFYWYRQILGQKVEFLVSFYNNEISEKSEIFDDQFSVERPDGSNFTLKIRSTKLEDSAMYFCASSETRVNEKLFFGSGTQLSVL.